This TCR beta chain is from a study of blood T cell repertoires in COVID-19. In the study overall: Sites in the United States, Italy and Spain provided acute and convalescent COVID-19 samples. PBMCs, B-cell-depleted T cells, or T cells provided the cDNA or gDNA that made up the material.

The germline V gene has CDR1 SGHRS and CDR2 YFSETQ. Trimming took 5 bases from V and 0 from J; bases not matched to a gene: 14. The CDR3 sequence is 18 residues long. Per the authors' pipeline: Reference gene primer amplification gave nucleated cell count estimates. The method was immunoSEQ multiplex PCR; TCRdb's version includes in-frame clones alone and lacks a portion of them. Clone size and the V and J calls come from that table; the DNA yielded D and trimming. The table lists 44,000 or so clones, less than 90% of them singletons. The sequence was collected from a human donor in a cohort sampled during active COVID-19. The material sequenced was peripheral blood. The genes are TRBV5-1 and TRBJ1-5; 7 nucleotides line up with TRBD1. CDR3 bases: TGCGCCAGCAGACTCCGGGACAGCCACCTCCATAGCAATCAGCCCCAGCATTTT. This codes for CASRLRDSHLHSNQPQHF. Based on the CDR3 plus reference TRBV5-1 and TRBJ1-5, the full variable domain is KAGVTQTPRYLIKTRGQQVTLSCSPISGHRSVSWYQQTPGQGLQFLFEYFSETQRNKGNFPGRFSGRQFSNSRSEMNVSTLELGDSALYLCASRLRDSHLHSNQPQHFGDGTRLSIL.